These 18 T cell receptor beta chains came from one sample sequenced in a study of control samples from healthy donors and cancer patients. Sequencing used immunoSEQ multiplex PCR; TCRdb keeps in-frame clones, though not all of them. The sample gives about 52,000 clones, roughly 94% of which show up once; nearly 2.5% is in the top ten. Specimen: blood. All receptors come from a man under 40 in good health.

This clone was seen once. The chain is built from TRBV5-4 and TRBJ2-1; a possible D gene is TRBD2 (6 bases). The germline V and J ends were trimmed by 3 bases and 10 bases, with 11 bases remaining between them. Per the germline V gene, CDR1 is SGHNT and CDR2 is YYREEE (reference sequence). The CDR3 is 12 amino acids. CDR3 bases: TGTGCCAGCAGCTCGGGGGTGTTGGAGCAGTTCTTC. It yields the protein CASSSGVLEQFF.

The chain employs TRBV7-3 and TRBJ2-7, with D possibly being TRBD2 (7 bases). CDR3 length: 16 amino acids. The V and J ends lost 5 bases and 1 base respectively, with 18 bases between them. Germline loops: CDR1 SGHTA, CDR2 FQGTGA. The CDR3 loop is CASSPAGGRESYEQYF. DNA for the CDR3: TGTGCCAGCAGCCCGGCCGGGGGGCGTGAGTCCTACGAGCAGTACTTC.

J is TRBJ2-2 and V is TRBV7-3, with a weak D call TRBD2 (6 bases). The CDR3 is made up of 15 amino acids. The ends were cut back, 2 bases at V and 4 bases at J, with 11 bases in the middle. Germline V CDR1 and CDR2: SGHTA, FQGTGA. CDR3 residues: CASSLVGGTTGELFF. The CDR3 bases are TGTGCCAGCAGCTTAGTAGGCGGGACCACCGGGGAGCTGTTTTTT. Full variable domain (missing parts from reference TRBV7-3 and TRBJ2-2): GAGVSQTPSNKVTEKGKYVELRCDPISGHTALYWYRQSLGQGPEFLIYFQGTGAADDSGLPNDRFFAVRPEGSVSTLKIQRTERGDSAVYLCASSLVGGTTGELFFGEGSRLTVL.

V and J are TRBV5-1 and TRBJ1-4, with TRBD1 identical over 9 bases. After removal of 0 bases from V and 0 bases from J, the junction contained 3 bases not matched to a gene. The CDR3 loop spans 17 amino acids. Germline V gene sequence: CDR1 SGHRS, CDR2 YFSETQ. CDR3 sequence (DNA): TGCGCCAGCAGCTTGGGCGGGACAGGGCCAACTAATGAAAAACTGTTTTTT. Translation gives CASSLGGTGPTNEKLFF.

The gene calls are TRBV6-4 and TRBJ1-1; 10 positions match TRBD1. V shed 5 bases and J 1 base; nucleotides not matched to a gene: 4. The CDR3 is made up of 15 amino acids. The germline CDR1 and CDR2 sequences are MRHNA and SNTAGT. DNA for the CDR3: TGTGCCAGCAGTAACGGACAGGGGGGGAACACTGAAGCTTTCTTT. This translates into CASSNGQGGNTEAFF.

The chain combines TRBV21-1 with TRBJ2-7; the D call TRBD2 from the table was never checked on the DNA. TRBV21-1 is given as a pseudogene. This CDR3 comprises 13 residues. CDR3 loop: CASSKALSYEQYF. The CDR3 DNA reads TGTGCCAGCAGCAAAGCCCTTTCCTACGAGCAGTACTTC.

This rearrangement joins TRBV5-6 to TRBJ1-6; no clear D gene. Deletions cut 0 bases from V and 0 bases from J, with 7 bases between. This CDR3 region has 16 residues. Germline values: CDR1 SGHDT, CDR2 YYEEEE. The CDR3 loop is CASSLVGSSYNSPLHF. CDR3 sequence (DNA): TGTGCCAGCAGCTTGGTTGGTAGCTCCTATAATTCACCCCTCCACTTT. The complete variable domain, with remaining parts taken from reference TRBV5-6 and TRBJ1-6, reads DAGVTQSPTHLIKTRGQQVTLRCSPKSGHDTVSWYQQALGQGPQFIFQYYEEEERQRGNFPDRFSGHQFPNYSSELNVNALLLGDSALYLCASSLVGSSYNSPLHFGNGTRLTVT.

The CDR3 DNA reads as TGTGCCAGCACCTCAGGGGGGTGGGAGCAGTACTTC. This sequence encodes CASTSGGWEQYF. V gene TRBV2 combines with J gene TRBJ2-7, with a tentative D call TRBD1 (7 bases). Trimming cost V 7 bases and J 7 bases, with 14 bases left between them. Germline CDR1 is SNHLY and CDR2 is FYNNEI. The CDR3 totals 12 residues.

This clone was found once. CDR3 sequence (DNA): TGTGCCAGCAGCTTAATGGTCAGCTCTGGAAACACCATATATTTT. It is translated as CASSLMVSSGNTIYF. The chain uses TRBV13 and TRBJ1-3; D not resolved. The CDR3 runs 15 residues. Trimming removed 2 bases from V and 0 bases from J, with 8 bases in between. The germline V gene has CDR1 PRHDT and CDR2 FYEKMQ (reference sequence). Based on the CDR3 plus reference TRBV13 and TRBJ1-3, the full variable domain is AAGVIQSPRHLIKEKRETATLKCYPIPRHDTVYWYQQGPGQDPQFLISFYEKMQSDKGSIPDRFSAQQFSDYHSELNMSSLELGDSALYFCASSLMVSSGNTIYFGEGSWLTVV.

This chain's CDR3 is CASSGDPFYNSPLHF. The CDR3 region has the DNA TGTGCCAGCAGCGGGGACCCTTTCTATAATTCACCCCTCCACTTT. The chain links TRBV9 to TRBJ1-6; D is possibly TRBD1 (5 bases). V was trimmed by 3 bases and J by 3 bases, leaving 10 bases between them. CDR1 is SGDLS, CDR2 YYNGEE, per germline. CDR3 length: 15 residues.

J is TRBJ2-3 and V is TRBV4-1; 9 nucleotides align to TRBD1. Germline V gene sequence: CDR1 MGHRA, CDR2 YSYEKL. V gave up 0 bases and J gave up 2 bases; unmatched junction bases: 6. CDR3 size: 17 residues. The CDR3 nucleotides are TGCGCCAGCAGCCAAGAACCGGGACAGGGTTCCACAGATACGCAGTATTTT. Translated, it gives CASSQEPGQGSTDTQYF.

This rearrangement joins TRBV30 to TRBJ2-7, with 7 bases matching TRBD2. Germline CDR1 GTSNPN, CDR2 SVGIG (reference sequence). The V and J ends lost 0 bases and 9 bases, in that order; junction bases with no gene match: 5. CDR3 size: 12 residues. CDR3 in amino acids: CAWSVERGRQYF. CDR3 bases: TGTGCCTGGAGTGTCGAGCGGGGAAGGCAGTACTTC.

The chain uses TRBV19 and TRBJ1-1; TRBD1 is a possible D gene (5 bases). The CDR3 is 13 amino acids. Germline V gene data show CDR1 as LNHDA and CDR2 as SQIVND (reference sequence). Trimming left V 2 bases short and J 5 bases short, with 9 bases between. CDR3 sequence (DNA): TGTGCCAGTAGTATAATCGGGGGGACTGAAGCTTTCTTT. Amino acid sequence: CASSIIGGTEAFF.

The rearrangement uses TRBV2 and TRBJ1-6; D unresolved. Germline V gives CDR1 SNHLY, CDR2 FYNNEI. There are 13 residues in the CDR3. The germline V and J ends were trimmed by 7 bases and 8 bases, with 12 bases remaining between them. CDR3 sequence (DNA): TGTGCCAGCACCCCCCTCCGGGATTCACCCCTCCACTTT. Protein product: CASTPLRDSPLHF.

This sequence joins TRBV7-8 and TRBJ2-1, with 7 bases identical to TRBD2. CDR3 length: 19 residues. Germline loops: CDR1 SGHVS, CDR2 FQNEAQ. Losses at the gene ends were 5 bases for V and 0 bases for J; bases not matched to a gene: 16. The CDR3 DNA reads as TGTGCCAGCAGCCTACGGGCGGCTGCAGGCGGGAGCTCCTACAATGAGCAGTTCTTC. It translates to CASSLRAAAGGSSYNEQFF.

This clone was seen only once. DNA of the CDR3: TGCGCCAGCAGCCCGGCTGGTACTGGAAACACCATATATTTT. Its protein product is CASSPAGTGNTIYF. The rearrangement uses TRBV5-1 and TRBJ1-3, with no clear D. The CDR3 is made up of 14 amino acids. The V and J ends lost 4 bases and 2 bases respectively, with 10 bases between them. CDR1 SGHRS and CDR2 YFSETQ come from the germline V gene.

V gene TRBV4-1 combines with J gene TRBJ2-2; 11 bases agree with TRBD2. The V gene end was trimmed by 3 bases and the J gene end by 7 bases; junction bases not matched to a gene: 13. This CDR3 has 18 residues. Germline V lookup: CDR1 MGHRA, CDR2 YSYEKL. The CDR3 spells CASSHLFTSGSSVGELFF. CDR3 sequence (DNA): TGCGCCAGCAGCCACCTCTTCACTAGCGGGAGTTCGGTCGGGGAGCTGTTTTTT.

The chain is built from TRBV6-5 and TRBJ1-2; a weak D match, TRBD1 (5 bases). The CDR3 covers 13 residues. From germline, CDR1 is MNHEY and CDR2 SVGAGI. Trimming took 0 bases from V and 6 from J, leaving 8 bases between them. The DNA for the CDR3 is TGTGCCAGCAGTTACTCACGACAGAATGGCTACACCTTC. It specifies CASSYSRQNGYTF.